The 14 T cell receptor beta chains presented below share a single source sample, sequenced in a study of technical replicates of blood from several donors. Generated by immunoSEQ multiplex PCR, the TCRdb table keeps only in-frame clones and is missing some. Of tens of thousands of clones listed, more than 85% were seen once; the top ten hold 4.3%. Sequences were obtained from PBMCs. The origin of the receptors is a human donor in good health. Some clones in this sample may be carry-over from other donors' samples.

The gene calls are TRBV5-1 and TRBJ1-2, with 8 bases aligning to TRBD1. Germline trimming cut 2 bases from V and 6 bases from J; bases unmatched to any gene: 3. This CDR3 region has 13 residues. Germline lookup yields CDR1 SGHRS and CDR2 YFSETQ. The CDR3 region is CASSLQGEDGYTF. In DNA form, the CDR3 reads TGCGCCAGCAGCTTACAGGGGGAGGATGGCTACACCTTC.

The gene calls are TRBV7-2 and TRBJ1-5; 7 positions match TRBD1. The CDR3 is 13 residues long. J gave up 8 bases and V 4 bases, and 5 bases lay outside the gene matches. The germline gives CDR1 SGHTA, CDR2 FQGNSA. For the CDR3, the DNA is TGTGCCAGCAGCTGGACAGGACGTGAGCCCCAGCATTTT. It codes for CASSWTGREPQHF.

This chain connects TRBV6-6 to TRBJ2-1; TRBD1 agrees at 7 bases. The CDR3 extends over 13 amino acids. Trimming removed 6 bases from V and 7 bases from J; junction bases left unmatched: 6. Per germline, CDR1 MNHNY and CDR2 SVGAGI (reference sequence). CDR3 nucleotide sequence: TGTGCCAGCAGGAAGACAGGGATTAATGAGCAGTTCTTC. Encoded protein: CASRKTGINEQFF.

The CDR3 loop is CASSDGGTGARTGELFF. As DNA, the CDR3 is TGTGCCAGCAGCGATGGGGGGACAGGGGCCCGAACCGGGGAGCTGTTTTTT. The chain recombines TRBV7-9 with TRBJ2-2; 10 nucleotides agree with TRBD1. Germline values: CDR1 SEHNR, CDR2 FQNEAQ (reference sequence). Trimming at V came to 5 bases and at J to 5 bases, leaving 11 bases not matched to a gene. The CDR3 is 17 residues long.

This chain uses TRBV29-1 with TRBJ1-1; TRBD1 might be the D (6 bases). The V gene lost 6 bases and the J gene lost 5 bases, with 13 bases spanning the gap. This CDR3 region has 12 residues. Germline V gives CDR1 SQVTM, CDR2 ANQGSEA. CDR3 sequence (DNA): TGCAGCGTCCTCAGGGGAAAGACTGAAGCTTTCTTT. It specifies CSVLRGKTEAFF.

The chain couples TRBV11-3 to TRBJ2-2; 8 bases agree with TRBD1. With 4 bases clipped from V and 5 bases from J, the junction kept 12 bases outside the gene matches. The CDR3 covers 17 residues. Germline V CDR1 and CDR2: SGHNT, YENEEA. For the CDR3, the DNA is TGTGCCAGCAGCTCCCGGGACAGGCCGACGGGTACCGGGGAGCTGTTTTTT. This codes for CASSSRDRPTGTGELFF. The full variable domain, with the rest looked up from reference TRBV11-3 and TRBJ2-2, is EAGVVQSPRYKIIEKKQPVAFWCNPISGHNTLYWYLQNLGQGPELLIRYENEEAVDDSQLPKDRFSAERLKGVDSTLKIQPAELGDSAVYLCASSSRDRPTGTGELFFGEGSRLTVL.

This chain connects TRBV7-9 to TRBJ1-3; D is ambiguous. Trimming took off 5 bases at V and 0 bases at J, with 11 bases between the two ends. The germline gives CDR1 SEHNR, CDR2 FQNEAQ (reference sequence). CDR3 length: 15 amino acids. This CDR3 is CASSPQSSSGNTIYF. CDR3 sequence (DNA): TGTGCCAGCAGCCCACAGAGTAGCTCTGGAAACACCATATATTTT.

The chain employs TRBV28 and TRBJ1-1; D ambiguous. The CDR3 is 14 amino acids. Germline CDR1 reads MDHEN; CDR2 reads SYDVKM. V was pared by 4 bases and J by 3 bases, with 12 bases between. The CDR3 coding sequence is TGTGCCAGCAGTTCCCCTTCAGGTTACACTGAAGCTTTCTTT. Its translation is CASSSPSGYTEAFF.

The chain recombines TRBV10-3 with TRBJ2-1; maybe TRBD1 (6 bases). V was clipped by 3 bases and J by 5 bases, with 8 bases between them. This CDR3 is 13 amino acids long. Germline V gene sequence: CDR1 ENHRY, CDR2 SYGVKD. The DNA of the CDR3 is TGTGCCATCAGTGACAGGGGCGACAATGAGCAGTTCTTC. As protein: CAISDRGDNEQFF.

The chain combines TRBV6-1 with TRBJ2-1; TRBD1 aligns across 10 bases. The germline V gene encodes CDR1 MNHNS and CDR2 SASEGT. There are 15 residues in the CDR3. V shed 5 bases, J shed 8 bases, and the junction held 9 bases outside the gene matches. The CDR3 spells CASSPRQGAHYEQFF. The DNA for the CDR3 is TGTGCCAGCAGTCCCCGACAGGGGGCGCACTATGAGCAGTTCTTC.

The chain recombines TRBV5-8 with TRBJ1-2, with 9 bases aligning to TRBD1. With V trimmed by 3 bases and J by 11 bases, 8 bases remained unmatched. Per germline, CDR1 SGHTS and CDR2 YDEGEE. The CDR3 is 13 residues long. The CDR3, as DNA: TGTGCCAGCAGCTCCTCCGGGACAGGGTCATACACCTTC. It yields the protein CASSSSGTGSYTF.

The chain has TRBV6-5 and TRBJ2-3, with 8 positions matching TRBD2. Germline CDR1 MNHEY, CDR2 SVGAGI. V was clipped by 6 bases and J by 2 bases; unmatched bases: 7. The CDR3 extends over 15 amino acids. The CDR3 nucleotides are TGTGCCAGCAGCCCTGGACTAGCTGACACAGATACGCAGTATTTT. Protein sequence: CASSPGLADTDTQYF.

The V gene is TRBV7-8, the J gene TRBJ2-2; TRBD1 aligns across 8 bases. CDR3 length equals 14 residues. Germline assignment: CDR1 SGHVS and CDR2 FQNEAQ. V dropped 5 bases and J dropped 6; count of bases not matched to a gene: 5. The chain's CDR3 is CASSGQGIPGELFF. The CDR3 DNA reads as TGTGCCAGCAGCGGACAGGGAATCCCCGGGGAGCTGTTTTTT.

This chain uses TRBV18 with TRBJ2-3; D ambiguous. The V and J ends lost 3 bases and 6 bases respectively, with 16 bases between them. Germline V gene lookup returns CDR1 KGHSH and CDR2 LQKENI. There are 15 residues in the CDR3. DNA of the CDR3: TGTGCCAGCTCACCCCCTGGCGTCGGGTTGGATACGCAGTATTTT. This sequence encodes CASSPPGVGLDTQYF. Full variable domain (outside the CDR3, taken from reference TRBV18 and TRBJ2-3): NAGVMQNPRHLVRRRGQEARLRCSPMKGHSHVYWYRQLPEEGLKFMVYLQKENIIDESGMPKERFSAEFPKEGPSILRIQQVVRGDSAAYFCASSPPGVGLDTQYFGPGTRLTVL.